This paragraph reports one T cell receptor (beta chain). Its antigen has not been determined. No per-base quality is available; no much larger clone lies one base away. The library was produced with the immunoSEQ multiplex PCR assay. For the multiplex PCR, a mixture combining 60 forward primers for TCR Vbeta segments and 13 reverse primers for TCR Jbeta segments was used. A multiplex PCR assay on genomic DNA amplified the CDR3 region of rearranged TCR beta genes. On the Illumina HiSeq System, the amplified TCR beta libraries were sequenced as 87-base-pair reads. Per the source publication's procedure: A later analysis counted tens of millions of unique TCR beta chains across the 650 to 700 repertoires, and around 9.9 million of these chains were shared by at least two donors. Raw reads were error-corrected and collapsed into unique sequences by a nearest-neighbor algorithm in which closely related sequences were merged to remove PCR and sequencing errors. To assign V, D and J gene segments, CDR3 sequences were aligned to IMGT reference sequences. Each retained sequence needed at least a six-nucleotide match to both a V gene segment and a J gene segment. A rearrangement was called productive if the CDR3 had no stop codons and remained in frame with V and J, and every other rearrangement was called non-productive. CDR3 was defined by IMGT convention, running from the second conserved V-encoded cysteine to the conserved J-encoded phenylalanine. In an earlier analysis of around 540 of the donors, sequences lacking an unambiguous match to a single V gene segment were excluded. An earlier analysis of several hundred of the donors called V segments functional above 56.7% productive rearrangements and segregating when the between-donor standard deviation exceeded 5%. A statistical classification framework was built to diagnose cytomegalovirus status from the catalog of TCR beta chain sequences. In a later analysis, TCR nucleotide sequences were compared against IMGT/GENE-DB human TR gene sequences so that V and J genes could be assigned. The TCRdist pipeline was used in a later analysis to assign CDR3 sequences and most-parsimonious VDJ recombination scenarios. In a later analysis, each TCR beta chain was defined by its CDR3 amino acid sequence together with its V-gene family, and reads without a unique V-gene family were excluded. In a later analysis, 450 to 600 highly shared, low-generation-probability nucleotide sequences were removed to address suspected cross-contamination and a sequencing artifact. In a later analysis, a clonal expansion index for each public chain was calculated from normalized within-repertoire ranks of inferred template counts. A later analysis computed generation probabilities with a VDJ recombination model fitted to out-of-frame rearrangements, and checked the results against IGoR. In a later analysis, hypergeometric tests were used to score TCR-TCR, TCR-HLA and TCR-CMV co-occurrence, with a repertoire-size bias correction applied to TCR pairs. In a later analysis, false discovery rates were estimated by permuting HLA or CMV assignments 20 times. A later analysis grouped co-occurring TCRs with DBSCAN, adding TCRdist sequence similarity when clustering within HLA-allele-positive subsets. Co-occurrence clustering excluded repertoires with fewer than 30,000 or more than 120,000 public chains, plus five with anomalous nucleotide sharing. TCRdb's version of the immuneACCESS table is confined to in-frame rearrangements and falls short of the full clone set. An unresolved V gene accounts for under half of the shortfall where checked; the remainder is of unknown origin. The DNA was the basis for D and trimming; V, J and clone size are from that table. For this sample there are roughly 200,000 clones; about 80% appear just once. The ten biggest clones cover 2.7% of the sample.

This sample was included in a study of cytomegalovirus exposure and HLA in healthy donors listed by TCRdb under 2017. In terms of the full investigation: An earlier analysis of about 560 of the donors reported around 280 Gb of sequence data and 117 million unique TCR beta sequences obtained from roughly 180 million T cells. Approximately 300 gigabases of sequencing data and roughly 80 million unique TCR sequences made up an early release that covered over 550 HLA-typed donors. Among the roughly 410 genotyped donors, under 90% belonged to the genetic ancestry cluster associated with self-reported Caucasian donors. The aim of the study was to test whether cataloging public T cell receptors could identify signatures of past pathogen exposure. The study used immunosequencing to profile the T cell repertoires of several hundred subjects and linked those repertoires to cytomegalovirus serostatus. In addition to the first cohort of roughly 670 subjects, a separate validation cohort of 130 or so different subjects was used. The study combined high-throughput TCR immunosequencing, statistical association of individual TCRs with disease status, and machine learning to predict cytomegalovirus infection status. A later analysis re-examined previously published TCR beta repertoires from several hundred donors and added high-resolution HLA genotyping to investigate patterns of TCR occurrence. Rather than using new phenotypic data, the later analysis identified candidate immune exposures from TCR beta sequences and from how often those sequences occurred across donors. To decide whether each TCR beta V gene segment behaved as functional or pseudogenic, an earlier analysis of approximately 620 of the donors relied on high-throughput TCR beta sequencing. Donor age, sex, ethnicity and CMV serostatus were compiled together with the repertoire data. A later genetic analysis took genome-wide SNP genotypes for about 55% of the roughly 670 donors and used that subset as a discovery cohort. Every repertoire in the discovery cohort had been generated on one and the same sequencing platform. Class I and class II HLA loci were covered by the typing at four-digit resolution. Typing coverage varied by locus: 629-630 donors for A, B, C, DRB1 and DQB1; approximately 500 for DQA1; over 600 for DPA1; around 490 for DPB1. Because of strong linkage in the cohort, roughly five DR-DQ haplotypes were treated as single units for association and clustering. Across about 370 genotyped donors of the cohort, an average of about 250,000 unique TCR beta nucleotide sequences per donor were sequenced, and roughly 18% of those sequences were non-productive.

The CDR3 holds 13 amino acids from the cysteine to the phenylalanine. The sequence is cut down to CDR3 DNA, 39 bases in frame from base 1. The germline V gene specifies MGHRA as CDR1 and YSYEKL as CDR2. At the junction V is shortened by 5 bases and J by 6 bases, with 11 bases in between. The cohort consisted of some 730 healthy bone marrow donors. All cohort members were sampled while nominally healthy, although unrecorded immune exposures were likely present. The donor tested CMV seropositive, placing the donor among the 250 to 350 seropositive members of the cohort. Each donor provided a peripheral blood sample, and peripheral blood mononuclear cells were used for TCR beta sequencing. Genomic DNA was extracted from the blood cell samples with the Qiagen DNeasy Blood Extraction Kit. Results and caveats for the whole study, not just this receptor: The earlier analysis of 587 of the donors excluded 15 to 20 rarely observed V segments, including chromosome 9 orphons, because counts were too low. In a later analysis, several top co-occurrence clusters were reported to appear linked to parvovirus B19, influenza, CMV and Epstein-Barr virus. A few of the identified cytomegalovirus-associated TCR beta chains were confirmed in vitro to be specific for cytomegalovirus antigens. A further reported finding was that TCR beta sequences accurately predicted the HLA-A and HLA-B alleles for most subjects in the first cohort. In a later genetic analysis, fewer N-insertions in productive TCRs were reported among donors in an Asian-associated ancestry cluster than the roughly 700-donor mean. In an earlier analysis of some 500 of the donors, most TCR beta V segments appeared in productive rearrangements about 87% or about 30% of the time, broadly matching IMGT annotations. Only TCR beta chains were sequenced in this cohort, and the absence of alpha or paired-chain data limited detectable features. The classifier was reported to diagnose cytomegalovirus status with high specificity and sensitivity in both the original cohort and the validation cohort. The sequencing pipeline was judged likely to have produced a cluster of highly shared sequence variants as a technical artifact. Some IMGT-functional V segments, including TRBV6-2 and TRBV6-3, could not be told apart with the 87-base-pair reads, so those segments were excluded. For the cohort, immune exposure information was limited to CMV serostatus. When HLA alleles, especially DR and DQ, strongly co-occurred, TCR associations were difficult to assign to individual alleles. HLA typing was unavailable for some donors at each locus, so association tests used only the typed subset. It was suggested by the authors that the approach could potentially be generalized to other disease states and immunological phenotypes. Across donors, most TCR sequences were observed very rarely, whereas some public TCRs were present in many individuals. The study gave a list of about 170 TCR beta chains associated with cytomegalovirus. Presence/absence analyses assumed roughly uniform sequencing depth across donors, an assumption that may not hold. Correlated functional status among segregating V segments might reflect linkage disequilibrium, but an unknown experimental factor could not be ruled out. According to a later analysis, most CMV-associated TCR beta chains appeared to be HLA-restricted, and the HLA associations seemed to be driven largely by CMV exposure. A later analysis associated approximately 17,000 TCR beta sequences with specific HLA alleles at a false discovery rate of 0.05. Compared with equally common non-associated chains, HLA-associated TCR beta chains in a later analysis were more clonally expanded and had lower generation probabilities. In a later analysis, the rate of TCR association differed among HLA loci, with DRB1 alleles having the most associated TCRs and HLA-C alleles having the fewest. A later genetic analysis associated a missense DCLRE1C variant with V-gene and J-gene trimming of TCR beta chains, and an independent cohort replicated the association.

Sequencing was performed on PBMCs. The clonotype originates from a woman aged 55-70 years in good health and CMV-seropositive. The rearranged chain carries TRBV4-1 and TRBJ2-4, with no D gene named confidently. The CDR3 protein sequence reads: CASSEIRRNIQYF. DNA sequence: TGCGCCAGCAGCGAGATCAGGCGAAACATTCAGTACTTC.